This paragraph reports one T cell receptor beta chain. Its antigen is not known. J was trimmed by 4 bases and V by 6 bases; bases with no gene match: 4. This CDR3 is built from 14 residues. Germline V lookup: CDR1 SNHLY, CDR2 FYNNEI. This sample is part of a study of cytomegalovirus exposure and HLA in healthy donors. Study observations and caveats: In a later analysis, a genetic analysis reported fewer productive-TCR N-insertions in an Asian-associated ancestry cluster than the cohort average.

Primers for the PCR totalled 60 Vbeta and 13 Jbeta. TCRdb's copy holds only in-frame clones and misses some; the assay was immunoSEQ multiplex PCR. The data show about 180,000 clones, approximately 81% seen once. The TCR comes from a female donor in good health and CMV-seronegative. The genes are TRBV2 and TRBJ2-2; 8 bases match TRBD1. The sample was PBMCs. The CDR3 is CASSGQGGTGELFF. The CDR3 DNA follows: TGTGCCAGCAGCGGACAGGGTGGCACCGGGGAGCTGTTTTTT.